This T cell receptor (beta chain) originates from a study of T cell repertoires in ileal Crohn's disease (dated by TCRdb to about 2019). The study in broad terms: The median duration of disease was approximately 8.5 years, and at the time of surgery 35% of patients were active smokers. About half of the patients received postoperative therapy: under 13 received thiopurines and roughly 19 received anti-TNF agents. Endoscopic postoperative recurrence was defined as a Rutgeerts score above i0. Approximately 550 nanograms of biopsy DNA per sample were submitted for commercial TCRB immunosequencing. A prospective multicentre cohort supplied the 57 Crohn's disease patients whose TCR repertoires were analysed. Biopsies taken from the proximal margin of the surgical specimen were designated as MI samples. Surgery was performed for a complication in all patients, with stricturing disease in roughly 60% and penetrating disease in approximately 40%. The study was conducted in parallel with a multicentre cohort built to find predictors of early endoscopic recurrence after ileocolonic resection. The study sequenced about 150 mucosal samples from 55 or so patients, taken at several locations on the surgical specimen and at postoperative endoscopy. The paper as a whole reports these results and caveats: Mucosal CD4 and CD8 T cells were sorted and sequenced only in a subgroup of patients, the size of which was not stated. Compared with non-smokers, patients who were active smokers at surgery showed a significantly higher proportion of clonal expansions (25.9% vs 17.9%, p=0.02). Higher high-frequency clone percentages at surgery were associated with endoscopic recurrence; all patients with clonality above 26.8% (18/57) had recurrence. Compared with CD4 T cells, sorted CD8 T cells held more high-frequency clones, which suggests that the mucosal expansions were mostly CD8.

The protocol used for the library was the immunoSEQ multiplex PCR assay. A two-step, amplification bias-controlled multiplex PCR was used by Adaptive Biotechnology to amplify CDR3 regions from genomic DNA. The first PCR used primers for every V and J gene segment; the second PCR added barcodes and Illumina adapters. CDR3 libraries were sequenced on an Illumina instrument. The source study handled its data this way. Analysis combined the vendor-provided pipelines with custom analysis of raw data in R/Bioconductor under R version 3.3.0. Clonality, which ranges from 0 to 1, was calculated as the inverse of the normalised Shannon entropy across all productive clones. The repertoire share taken up by the top 100 clones defined high-frequency clones, and only clones that passed a 95% confidence test were kept. Overlap between samples was measured with the Morisita-Horn index, while repertoire diversity was measured with the Simpson index. The table comes from immuneACCESS by way of TCRdb, which keeps in-frame sequences with V and J called. Part of the clones is missing from these tables; in studies checked, under half for an unresolved V gene and the rest for unknown reasons. The V and J calls and the clone size are those of that table, but D and trimming were determined from the DNA. The sample includes around 5,000 clones, with about nine tenths observed a single time. The ten largest make up about 4.2% of the sample.

Counted from cysteine to phenylalanine, this CDR3 has 16 amino acids. This entry keeps only the CDR3 DNA: 48 bases, framed from base 1. The germline V gene (reference sequence) specifies SEHNR as CDR1 and FQNEAQ as CDR2. Germline trimming amounts to 6 bases on V and 0 bases on J, with 9 as the count of junction bases outside the gene matches. To note about this clone: Its antigen is not yet known. It has no much larger one-base neighbor in the sample; base qualities were not kept.

The sample's time point label, in plain terms: proximal margin of the surgical specimen (macroscopically non-inflamed). Adults with ileal or ileocolonic Crohn's disease for whom ileocolonic resection was indicated were considered eligible. Before DNA extraction, whole ileal mucosal biopsies were kept frozen at -80 degrees C. Genomic DNA was extracted from frozen whole biopsies using a TRizol-based method and was quantified with a NanoDrop 2000 spectrophotometer. The receptor chain draws on TRBV7-9 and TRBJ2-3; the central 7 bases match TRBD1. The sample comprised ileal tissue. The source is an adult with Crohn's disease. The CDR3 protein: CASRYRTGDSTDTQYF. In nucleotide form, the sequence is TGTGCCAGCAGATATCGTACAGGGGACAGCACAGATACGCAGTATTTT.